The next 15 T cell receptor beta chains were all read from a single sample in a study of monozygotic twins with inflammatory bowel disease. TCRdb re-called the 5' RACE reads and catalogs CDR3 proteins one per entry, DNA excluded. Its table lists 300,000 to 350,000 distinct CDR3 sequences. The sequenced sample was blood. Source of these receptors: a human donor with ulcerative colitis or Crohn's disease, or a healthy co-twin of an affected twin (not recorded which).

The chain combines TRBV10-1 with TRBJ2-3; with no DNA, the TCRdb D assignment of TRBD2 cannot be verified. The CDR3 is 18 residues long. CDR1 and CDR2 (germline): WNHNN, SYGVQD (reference sequence). Here the CDR3 reads CASSHEASRTINTDTQYF.

The rearrangement links TRBV11-2 to TRBJ2-7; TCRdb calls TRBD2, which cannot be checked without DNA. Germline V gene sequence: CDR1 SGHAT, CDR2 FQNNGV. The CDR3 is made up of 19 amino acids. Here the CDR3 reads CASSLDRGTRGRGFYEQYF. Together with reference TRBV11-2 and TRBJ2-7, the CDR3 gives the full variable domain: EAGVAQSPRYKIIEKRQSVAFWCNPISGHATLYWYQQILGQGPKLLIQFQNNGVVDDSQLPKDRFSAERLKGVDSTLKIQPAKLEDSAVYLCASSLDRGTRGRGFYEQYFGPGTRLTVT.

The V call is TRBV12-3 or TRBV12-4, the J call TRBJ2-5. The CDR3 has 12 residues. CDR3 amino acids: CASSFWQETQYF.

This sequence joins TRBV28 and TRBJ2-3; the TRBD2 assignment by TCRdb is unverifiable without DNA. This CDR3 has 16 residues. Germline V CDR1 and CDR2: MDHEN, SYDVKM. Here the CDR3 reads CASSGPGGPGTDTQYF. The whole variable domain, filled in from reference TRBV28 and TRBJ2-3, reads DVKVTQSSRYLVKRTGEKVFLECVQDMDHENMFWYRQDPGLGLRLIYFSYDVKMKEKGDIPEGYSVSREKKERFSLILESASTNQTSMYLCASSGPGGPGTDTQYFGPGTRLTVL.

J is TRBJ1-1 and V is TRBV12-3 or TRBV12-4; no DNA is available, so the TRBD1 call from TCRdb remains unchecked. The CDR3 is made up of 14 amino acids. CDR3 loop: CASSGTATGTEAFF.

The chain combines TRBV6-1 with TRBJ2-7; TCRdb lists TRBD1, though no DNA is available to test this call. The length of the CDR3 is 18 residues. Germline V gene lookup returns CDR1 MNHNS and CDR2 SASEGT. The CDR3: CASSGFTATLDPHYEQYF.

The chain couples TRBV21-1 to TRBJ2-5; with no DNA, the TCRdb D assignment of TRBD1 cannot be verified. TRBV21-1 corresponds to a pseudogene. This CDR3 is built from 15 residues. CDR3 in amino acids: CASTSNGDRRETQYF.

The chain carries TRBV24-1 and TRBJ2-7; there is no DNA to check the TCRdb D call of TRBD1. CDR3 length: 16 amino acids. Per the germline V gene, CDR1 is KGHDR and CDR2 is SFDVKD. This CDR3 reads CATSSPGRGTSYEQYF.

The J gene is TRBJ1-1, the V gene TRBV5-1; TCRdb returns TRBD1, unconfirmable since there is no DNA. In germline, CDR1 is SGHRS, CDR2 YFSETQ. The CDR3 extends over 13 amino acids. This chain's CDR3 is CASSIPGSTEAFF.

The rearrangement links TRBV12-3 or TRBV12-4 to TRBJ2-7; TCRdb returns TRBD1, unconfirmable since there is no DNA. The CDR3 consists of 12 residues. CDR3: CASGDRADEQYF.

The chain uses TRBV20-1 and TRBJ2-1; the D call from TCRdb, TRBD2, cannot be confirmed without DNA. The V gene's germline CDR1 is DFQATT and CDR2 SNEGSKA (reference sequence). CDR3 length equals 13 residues. The CDR3 here is CSAGRQVGNEQFF.

The rearrangement links TRBV7-2 to TRBJ2-1; checking the TCRdb D call of TRBD1 is not possible without DNA. Per the germline V gene, CDR1 is SGHTA and CDR2 is FQGNSA. The CDR3 has 15 residues. CDR3 loop: CACSFGGLSGNEQFF.

The gene calls are TRBV7-9 and TRBJ1-2; absent DNA, TCRdb's TRBD1 call cannot be checked. This CDR3 region has 14 residues. Germline V gene lookup returns CDR1 SEHNR and CDR2 FQNEAQ (reference sequence). CDR3: CASSYSGTGIDYTF.

The chain carries TRBV12-3 or TRBV12-4 and TRBJ2-7. The CDR3 has 12 amino acids. The CDR3 loop reads CASMGPAYEQYF.

The CDR3 loop is CASSFGTPAHEQYF. This rearrangement joins TRBV5-1 to TRBJ2-7; TCRdb's assignment of TRBD1 cannot be checked, as there is no DNA. Germline-derived CDR1 and CDR2 are SGHRS and YFSETQ. This CDR3 has 14 residues.